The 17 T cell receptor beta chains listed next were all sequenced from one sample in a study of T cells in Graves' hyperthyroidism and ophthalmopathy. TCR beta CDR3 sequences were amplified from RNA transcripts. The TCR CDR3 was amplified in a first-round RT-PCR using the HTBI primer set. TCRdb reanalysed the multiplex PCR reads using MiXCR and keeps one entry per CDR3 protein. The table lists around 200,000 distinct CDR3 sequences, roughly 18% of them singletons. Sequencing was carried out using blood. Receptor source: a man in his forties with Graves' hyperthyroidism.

DNA for the CDR3: TGCGCCAGCAGCTTGGTGGACCCGGGACAGGGCTATGGCATATATTTT. Amino acids: CASSLVDPGQGYGIYF. V usage is TRBV5-1 and J usage is TRBJ1-3, with 9 bases matching TRBD1. The CDR3 length is 16 residues. The germline CDR1 and CDR2 sequences are SGHRS and YFSETQ. Germline trimming cut 0 bases from V and 12 bases from J; bases unmatched to any gene: 13. Drawing the rest from reference TRBV5-1 and TRBJ1-3, the complete variable domain is KAGVTQTPRYLIKTRGQQVTLSCSPISGHRSVSWYQQTPGQGLQFLFEYFSETQRNKGNFPGRFSGRQFSNSRSEMNVSTLELGDSALYLCASSLVDPGQGYGIYFGEGSWLTVV.

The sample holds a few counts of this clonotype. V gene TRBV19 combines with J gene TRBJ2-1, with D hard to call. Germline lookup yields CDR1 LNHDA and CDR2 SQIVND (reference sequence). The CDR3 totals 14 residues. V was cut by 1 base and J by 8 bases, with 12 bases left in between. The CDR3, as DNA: TGTGCCAGTAGTATAGGTCCCCTCCTTGATGAGCAGTTCTTC. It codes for CASSIGPLLDEQFF.

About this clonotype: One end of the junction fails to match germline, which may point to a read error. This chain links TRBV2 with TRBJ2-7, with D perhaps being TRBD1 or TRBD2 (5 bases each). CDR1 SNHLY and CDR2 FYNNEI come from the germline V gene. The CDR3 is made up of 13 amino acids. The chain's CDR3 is CASSEAVLGDRLF. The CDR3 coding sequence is TGTGCCAGCAGTGAAGCGGTGTTGGGGGACCGTCTGTTC.

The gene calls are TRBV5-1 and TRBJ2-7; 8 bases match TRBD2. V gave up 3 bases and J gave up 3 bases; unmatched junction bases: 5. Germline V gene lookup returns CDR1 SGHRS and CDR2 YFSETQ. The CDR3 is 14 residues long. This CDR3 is CASSSRLANYEQYF. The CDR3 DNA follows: TGCGCCAGCAGCTCCCGACTAGCGAACTACGAGCAGTACTTC.

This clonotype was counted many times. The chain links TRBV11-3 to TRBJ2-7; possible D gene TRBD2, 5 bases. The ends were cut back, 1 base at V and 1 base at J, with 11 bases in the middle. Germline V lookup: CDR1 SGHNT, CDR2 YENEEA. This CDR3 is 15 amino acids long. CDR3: CASSLANEGSYEQYF. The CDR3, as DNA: TGTGCCAGCAGCTTAGCTAACGAGGGATCCTACGAGCAGTACTTC. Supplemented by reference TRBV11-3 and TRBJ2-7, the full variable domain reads EAGVVQSPRYKIIEKKQPVAFWCNPISGHNTLYWYLQNLGQGPELLIRYENEEAVDDSQLPKDRFSAERLKGVDSTLKIQPAELGDSAVYLCASSLANEGSYEQYFGPGTRLTVT.

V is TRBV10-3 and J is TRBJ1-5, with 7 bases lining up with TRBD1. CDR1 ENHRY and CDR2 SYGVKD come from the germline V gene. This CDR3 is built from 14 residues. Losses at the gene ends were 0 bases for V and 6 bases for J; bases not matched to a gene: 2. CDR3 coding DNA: TGTGCCATCAGTGAGTCGACAGGGCGTCAGCCCCAGCATTTT. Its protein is CAISESTGRQPQHF.

The CDR3 protein is CASSLNGARPNTEAFF. As DNA, the CDR3 is TGTGCCAGCAGCTTAAATGGGGCCAGACCGAACACTGAAGCTTTCTTT. The chain has TRBV7-3 and TRBJ1-1; D may be TRBD1 (5 bases). V dropped 1 base and J dropped 1 base, with 13 bases sitting between them. The germline V gene encodes CDR1 SGHTA and CDR2 FQGTGA. The CDR3 covers 16 residues.

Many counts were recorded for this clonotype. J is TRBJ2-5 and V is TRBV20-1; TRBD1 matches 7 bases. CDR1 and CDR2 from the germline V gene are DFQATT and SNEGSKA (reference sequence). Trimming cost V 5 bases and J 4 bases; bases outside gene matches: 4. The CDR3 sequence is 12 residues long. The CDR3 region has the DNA TGCAGTGCTCCCTGGGACAGAGAGACCCAGTACTTC. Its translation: CSAPWDRETQYF.

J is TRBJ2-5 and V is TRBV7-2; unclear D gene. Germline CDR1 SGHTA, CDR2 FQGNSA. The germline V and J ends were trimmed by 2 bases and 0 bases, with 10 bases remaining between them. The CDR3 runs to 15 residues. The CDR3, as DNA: TGTGCCAGCAGCTTAATCCGTACAGACCAAGAGACCCAGTACTTC. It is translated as CASSLIRTDQETQYF.

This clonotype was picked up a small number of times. CDR3 amino acids: CASSQGVEQFF. The CDR3 nucleotides read TGTGCCAGCAGCCAGGGGGTTGAGCAGTTCTTC. The genes are TRBV6-1 and TRBJ2-1; 7 nucleotides line up with TRBD1. J lost 9 bases, V lost 6 bases, and 2 bases had no gene match. CDR1 is MNHNS, CDR2 SASEGT, per germline. The CDR3 contains 11 residues.

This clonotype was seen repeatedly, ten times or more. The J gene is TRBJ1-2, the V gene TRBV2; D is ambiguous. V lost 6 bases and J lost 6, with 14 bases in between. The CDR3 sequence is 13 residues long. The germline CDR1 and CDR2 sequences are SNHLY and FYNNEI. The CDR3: CASSMNSGDGYTF. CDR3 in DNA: TGTGCCAGCAGCATGAACTCTGGTGATGGCTACACCTTC.

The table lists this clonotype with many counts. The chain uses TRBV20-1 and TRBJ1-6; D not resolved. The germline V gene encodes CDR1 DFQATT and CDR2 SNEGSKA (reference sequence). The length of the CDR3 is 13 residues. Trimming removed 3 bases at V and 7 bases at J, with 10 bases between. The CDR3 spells CSASKDLNSPLHF. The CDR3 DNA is TGCAGTGCTAGCAAGGATCTCAATTCACCCCTCCACTTT.

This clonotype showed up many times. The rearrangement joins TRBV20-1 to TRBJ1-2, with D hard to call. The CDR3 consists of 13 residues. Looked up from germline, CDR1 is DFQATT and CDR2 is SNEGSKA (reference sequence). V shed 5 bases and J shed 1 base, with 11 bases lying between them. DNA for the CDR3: TGCAGTGCTTTCATAGGCGTTAACTATGGCTACACCTTC. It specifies CSAFIGVNYGYTF.

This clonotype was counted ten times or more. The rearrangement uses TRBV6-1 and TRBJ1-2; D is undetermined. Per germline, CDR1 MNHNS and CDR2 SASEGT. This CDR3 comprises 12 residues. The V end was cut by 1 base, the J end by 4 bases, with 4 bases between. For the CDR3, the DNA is TGTGCCAGCAGTGAAGGGGGCTATGGCTACACCTTC. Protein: CASSEGGYGYTF.

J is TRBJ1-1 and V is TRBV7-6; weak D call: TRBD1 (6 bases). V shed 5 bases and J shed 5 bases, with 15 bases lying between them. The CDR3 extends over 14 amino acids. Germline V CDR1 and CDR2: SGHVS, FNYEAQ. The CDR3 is CASSHYREGTEAFF. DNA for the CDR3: TGTGCCAGCAGCCACTACAGGGAGGGGACTGAAGCTTTCTTT.

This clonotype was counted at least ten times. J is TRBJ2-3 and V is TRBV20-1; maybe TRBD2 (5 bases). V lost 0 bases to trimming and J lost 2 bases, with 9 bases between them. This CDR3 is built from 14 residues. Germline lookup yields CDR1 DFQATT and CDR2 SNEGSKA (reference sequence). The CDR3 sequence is CSARDSGITDTQYF. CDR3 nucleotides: TGCAGTGCTAGAGATTCGGGGATCACAGATACGCAGTATTTT.

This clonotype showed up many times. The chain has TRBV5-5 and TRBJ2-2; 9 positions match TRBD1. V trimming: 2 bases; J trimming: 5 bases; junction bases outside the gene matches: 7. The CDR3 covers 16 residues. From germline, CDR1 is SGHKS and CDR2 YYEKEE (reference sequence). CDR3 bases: TGTGCCAGCAGCTTTGACCCGGGACAGGGAACCGGGGAGCTGTTTTTT. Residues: CASSFDPGQGTGELFF.